This T cell receptor (beta chain) was observed in a study of T cell responses to AZD1222 COVID-19 vaccine. The CDR3 contains 13 residues. V dropped 1 base and J dropped 2 bases, with 6 bases sitting between them. The study's findings and limits: Donors were largely white British and mainly female; clonal diversity was possibly underestimated.

Assay used: immunoSEQ multiplex PCR; TCRdb lists only in-frame clones, some missing. This sample has 140,000 or so clones; around nine tenths occur once, and the top ten carry roughly 4%. Concerning this clone: What it binds is unknown.

The chain links TRBV12-3 or TRBV12-4 to TRBJ2-7; D remains unclear. The input for sequencing was peripheral blood, taken 28 days after the second AZD1222 dose. This clonotype was sampled from an adult who received the AZD1222 COVID-19 vaccine. The CDR3 is CASSLGFTYEQYF. In nucleotides, the CDR3 is TGTGCCAGCAGTTTAGGATTTACCTACGAGCAGTACTTC.